A single sample is the source of the 6 T cell receptor beta chains below, sequenced in a study of T cell repertoires in cytomegalovirus infection. Each CDR3 protein gets one entry after TCRdb re-called the reads with MiXCR. The table has about 140,000 distinct CDR3 sequences, under 8% seen once. The sequenced sample was PBMCs. Source of these receptors: a human donor in good health (CMV status not recorded). Some clones in this sample may be carry-over from other donors' samples.

This clonotype occurred many times. The V call is TRBV12-3 or TRBV12-4, the J call TRBJ2-1, with unresolved D. Trimming removed 6 bases at V and 1 base at J, with 13 bases between. This CDR3 region has 15 residues. The CDR3: CASSPTLGSYNEQFF. The CDR3 DNA reads TGTGCCAGCAGCCCCACCCTTGGGTCCTACAATGAGCAGTTCTTC.

V usage is TRBV6-5 and J usage is TRBJ2-5, with D possibly matching TRBD1 (6 bases). V was shortened by 10 bases and J by 4 bases, with 10 bases between the two germline ends. The CDR3 totals 11 residues. Germline CDR1 is MNHEY and CDR2 is SVGAGI. The CDR3 bases are TGTGCCACTAACAGGGCAGAGACCCAGTACTTC. This gives the protein CATNRAETQYF.

This sequence joins TRBV12-5 and TRBJ1-5, with 7 bases identical to TRBD1. Losses at the gene ends were 5 bases for V and 4 bases for J; bases not matched to a gene: 8. The CDR3 sequence is 15 residues long. CDR1 and CDR2 (germline): LGHNT, FRNRAP. CDR3 DNA: TGTGCTAGTGGTCCTGGGACAGTCCCTAATCAGCCCCAGCATTTT. Amino acid sequence: CASGPGTVPNQPQHF. The full variable domain, rest sourced from reference TRBV12-5 and TRBJ1-5, is DARVTQTPRHKVTEMGQEVTMRCQPILGHNTVFWYRQTMMQGLELLAYFRNRAPLDDSGMPKDRFSAEMPDATLATLKIQPSEPRDSAVYFCASGPGTVPNQPQHFGDGTRLSIL.

There are many counts of this clonotype. The rearrangement joins TRBV7-6 to TRBJ1-4, with TRBD1 identical over 8 bases. Germline V gene lookup returns CDR1 SGHVS and CDR2 FNYEAQ. The CDR3 contains 12 residues. V dropped 5 bases and J dropped 10; count of bases not matched to a gene: 3. Written as DNA, the CDR3 is TGTGCCAGCAGCCCGGACAGGGTAAAACTGTTTTTT. It encodes CASSPDRVKLFF.

This clonotype occurred a few times. V gene TRBV5-1 combines with J gene TRBJ2-5; TRBD1 aligns across 8 bases. In germline, CDR1 is SGHRS, CDR2 YFSETQ. This CDR3 spans 15 amino acids. Losses at the gene ends were 4 bases for V and 4 bases for J; bases not matched to a gene: 9. CDR3 residues: CASSIDRGIGETQYF. The DNA for the CDR3 is TGCGCCAGCAGCATCGACAGGGGTATAGGAGAGACCCAGTACTTC.

The V gene is TRBV9, the J gene TRBJ2-7; D is uncertain. Germline CDR1 SGDLS, CDR2 YYNGEE. CDR3 length: 13 residues. V was pared by 2 bases and J by 5 bases, with 11 bases between. CDR3 region: CASSVSGPDEQYF. The CDR3, as DNA: TGTGCCAGCAGCGTCTCCGGGCCCGACGAGCAGTACTTC.